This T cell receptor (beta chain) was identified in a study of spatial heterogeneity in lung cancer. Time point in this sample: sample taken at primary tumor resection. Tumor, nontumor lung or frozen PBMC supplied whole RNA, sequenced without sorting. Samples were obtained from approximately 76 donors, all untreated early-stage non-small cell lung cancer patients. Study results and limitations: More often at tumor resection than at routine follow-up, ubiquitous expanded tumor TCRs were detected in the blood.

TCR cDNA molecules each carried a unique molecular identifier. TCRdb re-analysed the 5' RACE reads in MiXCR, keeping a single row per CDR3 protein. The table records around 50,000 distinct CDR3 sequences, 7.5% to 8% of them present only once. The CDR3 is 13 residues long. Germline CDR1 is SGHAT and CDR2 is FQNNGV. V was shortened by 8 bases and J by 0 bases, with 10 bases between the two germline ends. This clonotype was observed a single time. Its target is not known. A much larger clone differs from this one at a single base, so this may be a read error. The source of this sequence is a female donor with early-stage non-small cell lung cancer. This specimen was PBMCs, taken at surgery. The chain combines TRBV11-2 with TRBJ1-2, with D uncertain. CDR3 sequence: CASCRGTNYGYTF. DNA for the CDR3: TGTGCCAGCTGCCGCGGAACTAACTATGGCTACACCTTC.